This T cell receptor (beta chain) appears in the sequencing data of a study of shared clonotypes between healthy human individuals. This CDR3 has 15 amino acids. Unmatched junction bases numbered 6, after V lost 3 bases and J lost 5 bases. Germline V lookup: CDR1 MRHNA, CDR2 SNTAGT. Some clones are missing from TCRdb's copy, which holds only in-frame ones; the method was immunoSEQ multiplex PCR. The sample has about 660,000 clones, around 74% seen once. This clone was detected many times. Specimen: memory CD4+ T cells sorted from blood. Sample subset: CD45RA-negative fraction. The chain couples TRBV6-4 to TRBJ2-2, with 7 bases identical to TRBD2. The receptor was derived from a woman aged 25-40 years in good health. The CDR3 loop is CASSEGLDRTGELFF. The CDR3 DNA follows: TGTGCCAGCAGTGAAGGACTAGATCGGACCGGGGAGCTGTTTTTT.